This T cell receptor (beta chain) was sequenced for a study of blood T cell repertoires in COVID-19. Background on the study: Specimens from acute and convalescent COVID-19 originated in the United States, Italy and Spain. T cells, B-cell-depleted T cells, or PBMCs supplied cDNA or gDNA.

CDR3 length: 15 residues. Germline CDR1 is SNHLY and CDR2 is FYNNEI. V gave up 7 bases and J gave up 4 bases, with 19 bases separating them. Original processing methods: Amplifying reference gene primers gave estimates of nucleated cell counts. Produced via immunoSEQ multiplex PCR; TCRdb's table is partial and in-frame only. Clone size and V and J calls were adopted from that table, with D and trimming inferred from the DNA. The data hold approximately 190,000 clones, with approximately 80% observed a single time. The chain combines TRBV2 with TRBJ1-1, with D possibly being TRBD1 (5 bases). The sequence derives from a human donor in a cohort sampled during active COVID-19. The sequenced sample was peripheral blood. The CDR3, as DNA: TGTGCCAGCACTTCCACCGGCAGGGCTATCACTGAAGCTTTCTTT. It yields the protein CASTSTGRAITEAFF.